The next 5 T cell receptor beta chains were all read from a single sample in a study of T cell repertoires in cytomegalovirus infection. TCRdb used MiXCR to reprocess the reads, holding one entry per CDR3 protein. The data hold about 320,000 distinct CDR3 sequences, with 9.5% observed a single time. The specimen sequenced was PBMCs. Every receptor here comes from a human donor in good health (CMV status not recorded). Some clones in this sample may be carry-over from other donors' samples.

In this sample, this clonotype turned up a few times. This sequence joins TRBV20-1 and TRBJ2-3, with D uncertain. The CDR3 spans 10 residues. Deletions cut 4 bases from V and 5 bases from J, with 4 bases between. Germline V gene data show CDR1 as DFQATT and CDR2 as SNEGSKA (reference sequence). The CDR3 here is CSAIKDTQYF. The CDR3 nucleotides are TGCAGTGCTATCAAAGATACGCAGTATTTT.

On this clonotype itself: This may arise from a read error, as a much more abundant clone is one base away. This chain uses TRBV7-2 with TRBJ1-1, with D tentatively TRBD1 (5 bases). Germline loops: CDR1 SGHTA, CDR2 FQGNSA. The V and J ends lost 0 bases and 3 bases respectively, with 14 bases between them. The CDR3 has 16 residues. The CDR3 DNA reads as TGTGCCAGCAGCTTAGCGCTGGGGCAGAGGGACACTGAAGCTTTCTTT. It specifies CASSLALGQRDTEAFF.

This clonotype was recorded at least ten times. The chain joins TRBV7-2 to TRBJ2-3; the match to TRBD1 covers 7 bases. Losses at the gene ends were 8 bases for V and 0 bases for J; bases not matched to a gene: 2. Germline V gene lookup returns CDR1 SGHTA and CDR2 FQGNSA. This CDR3 region has 13 residues. The CDR3 region has the DNA TGTGCCAGCGTGGGACAGAGCACAGATACGCAGTATTTT. This gives the protein CASVGQSTDTQYF.

The chain employs TRBV7-6 and TRBJ1-5; 10 bases line up with TRBD1. Germline V gives CDR1 SGHVS, CDR2 FNYEAQ. CDR3 length: 15 amino acids. The V segment lost 1 base and the J segment 7 bases; nucleotides outside the gene matches: 4. CDR3 DNA: TGTGCCAGCAGCTTAGGGACAGGGGGTAGGCAGCCCCAGCATTTT. This encodes CASSLGTGGRQPQHF.

In this sample, this clonotype turned up a few times. The V gene is TRBV27, the J gene TRBJ2-7; D is possibly TRBD2 (6 bases). The CDR3 has 12 residues. CDR1 is MNHEY, CDR2 SMNVEV, per germline (reference sequence). V lost 7 bases and J 6 bases, leaving 13 bases between the germline ends. The DNA of the CDR3 is TGTGCCAGCATTGGAGGGATGGCCGAGCAGTACTTC. Its translation is CASIGGMAEQYF.